What follows are 16 T cell receptor beta chains derived from one specimen sequenced in a study of early T cells in non-severe SARS-CoV-2 infection. TCRdb passed the 5' RACE reads through MiXCR, listing each CDR3 protein once. The sample has around 61,000 distinct CDR3 sequences, roughly 12% seen once. Sequenced sample: whole blood. The receptors stem from an adult who was a healthcare worker with PCR-confirmed SARS-CoV-2 infection or an uninfected control (not recorded which).

Only a few counts were recorded for this clonotype. The V and J genes are TRBV2 and TRBJ2-3; no reliable D call. The CDR3 totals 18 residues. CDR1 and CDR2 (germline): SNHLY, FYNNEI. V was shortened by 5 bases and J by 3 bases, with 24 bases between the two germline ends. In nucleotides, the CDR3 is TGTGCCAGCAGTTCGCGGCCATCCTACGTTCGGATGACAGATACGCAGTATTTT. Amino acid sequence: CASSSRPSYVRMTDTQYF.

This clonotype was picked up many times. The CDR3 DNA is TGTGCCAGCAGCCCCATAGCGGGGAGTTACAATGAGCAGTTCTTC. Protein product: CASSPIAGSYNEQFF. The chain joins TRBV5-5 to TRBJ2-1; 8 positions agree with TRBD2. J lost 4 bases, V lost 4 bases, and 7 bases had no gene match. The CDR3 is 15 amino acids. Germline CDR1 and CDR2: SGHKS and YYEKEE (reference sequence).

This clonotype came up many times. The chain couples TRBV9 to TRBJ2-1, with 12 bases identical to TRBD2. V lost 3 bases to trimming and J lost 9 bases; unmatched junction nucleotides: 4. The CDR3 contains 14 residues. The germline V gene has CDR1 SGDLS and CDR2 YYNGEE. The CDR3, as DNA: TGTGCCAGCAGCGGGACTAGCGGGAACCCTGAGCAGTTCTTC. Its translation is CASSGTSGNPEQFF.

The chain has TRBV20-1 and TRBJ2-7; TRBD2 matches at 13 bases. CDR3 size: 15 residues. V lost 1 base, J lost 7 bases, and 7 bases stayed unmatched. In germline, CDR1 is DFQATT, CDR2 SNEGSKA (reference sequence). CDR3: CSARGTSGRAWEQYF. The CDR3 DNA is TGCAGTGCTAGAGGTACTAGCGGGAGGGCCTGGGAGCAGTACTTC.

This chain connects TRBV11-1 to TRBJ2-7; 7 nucleotides align to TRBD1. Losses at the gene ends were 5 bases for V and 7 bases for J; bases not matched to a gene: 8. Germline V gives CDR1 SGHAT, CDR2 FQDESV (reference sequence). This CDR3 spans 13 amino acids. This CDR3 reads CASSRNRGGEQYF. In nucleotides, the CDR3 is TGTGCCAGCAGCCGTAACAGGGGTGGAGAGCAGTACTTC.

This clonotype came up many times. The chain recombines TRBV6-4 with TRBJ2-1; 9 bases line up with TRBD1. Germline V CDR1 and CDR2: MRHNA, SNTAGT. V gave up 8 bases and J gave up 5 bases; unmatched junction bases: 4. There are 13 residues in the CDR3. The CDR3 region is CASRGTGNNEQFF. CDR3 sequence (DNA): TGTGCCAGCCGGGGGACAGGGAACAATGAGCAGTTCTTC.

This clonotype was picked up many times. The chain recombines TRBV7-2 with TRBJ2-3; 7 nucleotides line up with TRBD2. Per the germline V gene, CDR1 is SGHTA and CDR2 is FQGNSA. The junction had 10 bases not matched to a gene; V was cut back by 5 bases and J by 2 bases. This CDR3 has 16 residues. The CDR3 DNA reads as TGTGCCAGCAGCCCCGGTGGGCGGGAGATCACAGATACGCAGTATTTT. Translation gives CASSPGGREITDTQYF.

There are many counts of this clonotype. The CDR3 protein is CASSLGWRGANVLTF. The CDR3 DNA is TGTGCCAGCAGCTTAGGCTGGCGAGGGGCCAACGTCCTGACTTTC. The chain carries TRBV11-2 and TRBJ2-6; D uncertain. Deletions cut 1 base from V and 4 bases from J, with 8 bases between. The CDR3 spans 15 residues. Germline CDR1 reads SGHAT; CDR2 reads FQNNGV.

The chain is built from TRBV20-1 and TRBJ2-7; no definite D call. The CDR3 has 12 amino acids. With 3 bases removed from V and 3 bases from J, the gap between germline ends came to 9 bases. The germline V gene has CDR1 DFQATT and CDR2 SNEGSKA (reference sequence). The CDR3: CSASLSSYEQYF. CDR3 in DNA: TGCAGTGCTAGTCTGTCCAGCTACGAGCAGTACTTC.

This clonotype was counted ten times or more. The chain employs TRBV29-1 and TRBJ2-7; D uncertain. Per germline, CDR1 SQVTM and CDR2 ANQGSEA. V shed 1 base and J shed 7 bases, with 23 bases lying between them. The CDR3 is 16 amino acids. As DNA, the CDR3 is TGCAGCGTTGAAGGGTTGCCGGACGCATATCCTAGTGAGCAGTACTTC. This encodes CSVEGLPDAYPSEQYF.

With respect to this clonotype: An end of the junction does not agree with germline; a read error may underlie this. The genes are TRBV5-1 and TRBJ1-5, with 7 bases aligning to TRBD1. The germline CDR1 and CDR2 sequences are SGHRS and YFSETQ. The CDR3 extends over 15 amino acids. CDR3 protein: CANSTGDSGNQPQHF. As DNA, the CDR3 is TGCGCCAACAGCACAGGGGATTCGGGCAATCAGCCCCAGCATTTT.

This clonotype was counted many times. The gene calls are TRBV7-8 and TRBJ2-1; 8 nucleotides align to TRBD2. The trim removed 5 bases at V and 5 bases at J, leaving 8 bases unmatched. The CDR3 loop spans 15 amino acids. Germline assignment: CDR1 SGHVS and CDR2 FQNEAQ. The CDR3, as DNA: TGTGCCAGCAGCGTGCGGGAGGCAAGGAACAATGAGCAGTTCTTC. It is translated as CASSVREARNNEQFF.

This clonotype was counted only a few times. The chain uses TRBV3-1 and TRBJ1-6; the D is unclear. Deletions cut 4 bases from V and 8 bases from J, with 15 bases between. CDR3 length: 15 residues. The germline V gene encodes CDR1 LGHDT and CDR2 YNNKEL (reference sequence). The CDR3 loop reads CASSPMGWSDSPLHF. CDR3 coding DNA: TGTGCCAGCAGCCCAATGGGGTGGTCGGATTCACCCCTCCACTTT. The full variable domain, with the rest looked up from reference TRBV3-1 and TRBJ1-6, is DTAVSQTPKYLVTQMGNDKSIKCEQNLGHDTMYWYKQDSKKFLKIMFSYNNKELIINETVPNRFSPKSPDKAHLNLHINSLELGDSAVYFCASSPMGWSDSPLHFGNGTRLTVT.

The table lists this clonotype with many counts. V is TRBV20-1 and J is TRBJ2-7; 10 bases align to TRBD1. Per the germline V gene, CDR1 is DFQATT and CDR2 is SNEGSKA (reference sequence). J was trimmed by 4 bases and V by 3 bases; bases with no gene match: 12. The CDR3 contains 16 residues. DNA of the CDR3: TGCAGTGCTAGCACACCGACAGGGGGCATGGGTTACGAGCAGTACTTC. Residues: CSASTPTGGMGYEQYF.

This sequence joins TRBV29-1 and TRBJ1-2; TRBD1 agrees at 7 bases. This CDR3 is built from 12 residues. After removal of 7 bases from V and 7 bases from J, the junction contained 9 bases not matched to a gene. Germline CDR1 reads SQVTM; CDR2 reads ANQGSEA. As DNA, the CDR3 is TGCAGCGCTACGGTAGGGGGCTCTGGCTACACCTTC. Amino acid sequence: CSATVGGSGYTF.

The sample holds a few counts of this clonotype. The genes are TRBV9 and TRBJ2-5, with 10 bases lining up with TRBD2. V lost 0 bases to trimming and J lost 3 bases; unmatched junction nucleotides: 11. Germline loops: CDR1 SGDLS, CDR2 YYNGEE. The CDR3 consists of 18 residues. CDR3 sequence: CASSVVDGSGGAKETQYF. In DNA form, the CDR3 reads TGTGCCAGCAGCGTAGTCGACGGCAGCGGGGGGGCTAAAGAGACCCAGTACTTC. The full variable domain, rest sourced from reference TRBV9 and TRBJ2-5, is DSGVTQTPKHLITATGQRVTLRCSPRSGDLSVYWYQQSLDQGLQFLIQYYNGEERAKGNILERFSAQQFPDLHSELNLSSLELGDSALYFCASSVVDGSGGAKETQYFGPGTRLLVL.